These T cell receptor beta chains were read from a single sample in a study of human T cells and chemical hapten exposure. MiXCR was run by TCRdb on the RACE reads, yielding one entry per CDR3 protein. The data show 180,000 or so distinct CDR3 sequences, about 25% seen once. The starting material was whole blood, obtained in connection with sensitization to the hapten diphenylcyclopropenone (DPC). These receptors all come from a woman aged 35 to 49 with alopecia areata. Some clones in this sample may be carry-over from other donors' samples. The CDR3 runs from the conserved cysteine through the conserved F or W. D genes are given only for firm matches. Clone size is shown for a subset of rows, as once, few, many or a class of expanded clone.

>.|TRBV18|TRBJ1-3|.
TGTGCCAGCTCACCTTCCGAGACCTCTGGAAACACCATATATTTT
CASSPSETSGNTIYF
>TRBD2|TRBV7-2|TRBJ2-7|few
TGTGCCAGCAGCCCGACCCAAGCGGGAGGGCGATACGAGCAGTACTTC
CASSPTQAGGRYEQYF
>.|TRBV7-2|TRBJ1-1|.
TGTGCCAGCAGCTCGAGACAGAACACTGAAGCTTTCTTT
CASSSRQNTEAFF
>.|TRBV20-1|TRBJ1-5|few
TGCAGTGCTAGAGGTGGTGACGATAGCAATCAGCCCCAGCATTTT
CSARGGDDSNQPQHF
>.|TRBV5-5|TRBJ1-1|few
TGTGCCAGCAGCTTGGCCGGGACGGCCGACACTGAAGCTTTCTTT
CASSLAGTADTEAFF
>TRBD2|TRBV7-9|TRBJ2-3|few
TGTGCCAGCAGCTCGGGACTAGCGGGACAAGATACGCAGTATTTT
CASSSGLAGQDTQYF
>.|TRBV10-3|TRBJ1-1|.
TGTGCCATCAGTGAGATCGGTGGGATGGGCACTGAAGCTTTCTTT
CAISEIGGMGTEAFF
>TRBD1|TRBV10-3|TRBJ2-7|few
TGTGCCATCAGTGAGAGGGGGACAGGGACCTACGAGCAGTACTTC
CAISERGTGTYEQYF
>.|TRBV20-1|TRBJ2-7|.
TGCAGTGCTAGAGATCTGAGACAGAGTACCTACGAGCAGTACTTC
CSARDLRQSTYEQYF
>TRBD1|TRBV7-2|TRBJ2-5|few
TGTGCCAGCAGCTTAGGCAGGGGGCATGAGACCCAGTACTTC
CASSLGRGHETQYF
>.|TRBV12-3/TRBV12-4|TRBJ2-3|.
TGTGCCAGCAGTTTAGGCCGCTGGCGGGCACAAGATACGCAGTATTTT
CASSLGRWRAQDTQYF
>TRBD1|TRBV4-3|TRBJ2-1|.
TGCGCCAGCAGCCAGGCCTACGGGACAGCCTGGGCCAATGAGCAGTTCTTC
CASSQAYGTAWANEQFF
>.|TRBV27|TRBJ2-7|.
TGTGCCGCGGGGGCGGGATGGACCTACGAGCAGTACTTC
CAAGAGWTYEQYF
>TRBD1|TRBV15|TRBJ1-1|few
TGTGCCACCAGCAGAGGGACAGGGGGTGAAGCTTTCTTT
CATSRGTGGEAFF
>.|TRBV5-1|TRBJ2-5|.
TGCGCCAGCAGCTTGGAAAGCCCCGCCCAGTACTTC
CASSLESPAQYF
>.|TRBV6-2/TRBV6-3|TRBJ1-1|.
TGTGCCAGCAGTTACGCAGGGGCGAGAGCTTTCTTT
CASSYAGARAFF
>.|TRBV27|TRBJ1-1|few
TGTGCCAGCAGTTACCGGGTTGGGTACACTGAAGCTTTCTTT
CASSYRVGYTEAFF
>TRBD2|TRBV7-2|TRBJ2-3|few
TGTGCCAGCAGCTTAGGACTAGCGGGGTTAGCAGGGGATACGCAGTATTTT
CASSLGLAGLAGDTQYF
>TRBD1|TRBV5-1|TRBJ1-2|few
TGCGCCAGCAGCTCAATTCCGGGACAGTATGGCTACACCTTC
CASSSIPGQYGYTF
>.|TRBV29-1|TRBJ1-1|.
TGCAGCGTTGAAGATTATGGGCGGAACGGAGGCACTGAAGCTTTCTTT
CSVEDYGRNGGTEAFF
>.|TRBV3-1|TRBJ1-6|.
TGTGCCAGCAGCCCCGATCACCAGAATTCACCCCTCCACTTT
CASSPDHQNSPLHF
>.|TRBV29-1|TRBJ1-2|.
TGCAGCGTTGATCAGATTACGCGTGGCTACACCTTC
CSVDQITRGYTF
>.|TRBV28|TRBJ2-7|.
TGTGCCAGCAGTTTGGGGACATGGAAATTAGGTGAGGCCTACGAGCAGTACTTC
CASSLGTWKLGEAYEQYF
>.|TRBV20-1|TRBJ2-3|.
TGCAGTGCAAAAACCACAGCAGATACGCAGTATTTT
CSAKTTADTQYF
>.|TRBV5-1|TRBJ2-7|.
TGCGCCAGCAGCTTGGGGAGTTCGGCCTACGAGCAGTACTTC
CASSLGSSAYEQYF
>.|TRBV4-1|TRBJ1-3|few
TGCGCCAGCAGCCAAGATTGGGGGTCTAGAAACACCATATATTTT
CASSQDWGSRNTIYF
>.|TRBV7-2|TRBJ2-1|.
TGTGCCAGCAGCCCGCGTGGGAGCCTACAGTTCTTC
CASSPRGSLQFF